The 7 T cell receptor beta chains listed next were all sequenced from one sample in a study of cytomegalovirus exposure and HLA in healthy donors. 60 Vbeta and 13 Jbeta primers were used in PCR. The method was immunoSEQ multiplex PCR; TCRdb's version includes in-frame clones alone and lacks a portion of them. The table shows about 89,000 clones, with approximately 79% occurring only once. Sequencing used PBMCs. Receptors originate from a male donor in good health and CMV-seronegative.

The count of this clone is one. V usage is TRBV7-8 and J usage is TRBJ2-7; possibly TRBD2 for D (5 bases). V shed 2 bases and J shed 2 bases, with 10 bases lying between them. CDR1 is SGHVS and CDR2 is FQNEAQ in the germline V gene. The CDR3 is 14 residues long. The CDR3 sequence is CASSLLDGAYEQYF. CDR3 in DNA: TGTGCCAGCAGCTTACTGGACGGGGCCTACGAGCAGTACTTC.

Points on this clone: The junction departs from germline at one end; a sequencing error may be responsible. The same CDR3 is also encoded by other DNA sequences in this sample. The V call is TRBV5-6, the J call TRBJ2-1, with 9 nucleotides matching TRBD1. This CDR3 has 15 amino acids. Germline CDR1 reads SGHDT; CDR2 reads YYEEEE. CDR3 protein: CASSTPGTGYNEQFF. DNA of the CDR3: TGTGCCAGCAGCACACCCGGGACAGGGTACAATGAACAGTTCTTC.

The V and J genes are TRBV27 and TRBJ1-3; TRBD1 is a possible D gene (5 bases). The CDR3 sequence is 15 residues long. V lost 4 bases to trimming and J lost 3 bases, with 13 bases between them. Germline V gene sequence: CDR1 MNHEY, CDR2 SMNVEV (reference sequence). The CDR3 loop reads CASSYPWRGGNTIYF. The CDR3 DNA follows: TGTGCCAGCAGTTACCCTTGGAGGGGTGGAAACACCATATATTTT.

The CDR3 DNA is TGCGCCAGCAGCTTCGGACTAGCGGGGGTGGAGACCCAGTACTTC. It encodes CASSFGLAGVETQYF. The V and J genes are TRBV5-1 and TRBJ2-5; the match to TRBD2 covers 13 bases. Trimming took 2 bases from V and 5 from J; bases not matched to a gene: 3. CDR3 length: 15 amino acids. CDR1 and CDR2 from the germline V gene are SGHRS and YFSETQ.

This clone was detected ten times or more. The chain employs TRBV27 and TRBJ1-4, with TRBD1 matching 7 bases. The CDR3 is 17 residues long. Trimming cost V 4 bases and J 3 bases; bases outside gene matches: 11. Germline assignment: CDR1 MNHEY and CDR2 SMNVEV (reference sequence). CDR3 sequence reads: CASSSHSTGLANEKLFF. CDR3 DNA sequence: TGTGCCAGCAGTTCACACTCGACAGGGCTCGCTAATGAAAAACTGTTTTTT.

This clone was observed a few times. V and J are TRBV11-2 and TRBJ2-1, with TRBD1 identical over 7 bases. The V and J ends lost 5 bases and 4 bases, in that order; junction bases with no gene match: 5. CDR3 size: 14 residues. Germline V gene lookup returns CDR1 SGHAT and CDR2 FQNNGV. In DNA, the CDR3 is TGTGCCAGCAGCACCGGGACAGAATACAATGAGCAGTTCTTC. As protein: CASSTGTEYNEQFF.

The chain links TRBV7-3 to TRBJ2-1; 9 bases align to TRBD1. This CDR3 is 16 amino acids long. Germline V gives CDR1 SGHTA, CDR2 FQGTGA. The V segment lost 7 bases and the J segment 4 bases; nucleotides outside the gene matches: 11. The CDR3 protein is CASIKSGTGLYNEQFF. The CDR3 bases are TGTGCCAGCATCAAATCCGGGACAGGGTTGTACAATGAGCAGTTCTTC.